One sample yielded the 25 T cell receptor beta chains listed below, sequenced in a study of naive and memory T cell subsets. The library had UMIs added by 3' ligation of an oligonucleotide to TCR cDNA. The SP2 primer and nested alpha and beta constant region primers amplified ligated cDNA in four rounds. TCRdb analysed the UMI-ligation and nested PCR reads with MiXCR anew, one entry per CDR3 protein. This sample has approximately 30,000 distinct CDR3 sequences, with around 5.2% found just once. The material sequenced was blood. These receptors originate from an adult in good health.

In this sample, this clonotype is medium-sized. V is TRBV6-2 or TRBV6-3 and J is TRBJ1-2; D not resolved. The CDR3 loop spans 17 amino acids. Germline CDR1 is MNHEY and CDR2 is SVGEGT. Trimming pared 6 bases from V and 0 bases from J, leaving 20 bases between. The CDR3 DNA is TGTGCCAGCAGCCTCGTTCCTGGGTCAGACTCTAACTATGGCTACACCTTC. Protein product: CASSLVPGSDSNYGYTF.

The gene calls are TRBV7-3 and TRBJ2-3; perhaps TRBD2 as D (6 bases). The CDR3 length is 15 residues. Trimming removed 3 bases at V and 4 bases at J, with 14 bases between. Per the germline V gene, CDR1 is SGHTA and CDR2 is FQGTGA. CDR3 protein: CASSLGGGASDTQYF. The CDR3 DNA reads TGTGCCAGCAGCTTGGGAGGAGGGGCTTCAGATACGCAGTATTTT.

This clonotype was counted ten times or more. V and J are TRBV7-6 and TRBJ2-7, with a possible D match to TRBD2 (5 bases). Germline V lookup: CDR1 SGHVS, CDR2 FNYEAQ. Trimming took 4 bases from V and 5 from J, leaving 12 bases between them. The CDR3 is made up of 13 amino acids. This chain's CDR3 is CASSSGNFNEQYF. CDR3 in DNA: TGTGCCAGCAGCTCCGGGAATTTTAACGAGCAGTACTTC. Supplemented by reference TRBV7-6 and TRBJ2-7, the full variable domain reads GAGVSQSPRYKVTKRGQDVALRCDPISGHVSLYWYRQALGQGPEFLTYFNYEAQQDKSGLPNDRFSAERPEGSISTLTIQRTEQRDSAMYRCASSSGNFNEQYFGPGTRLTVT.

This clonotype was seen many times. The rearrangement joins TRBV19 to TRBJ1-1; D is unresolved. The V gene's germline CDR1 is LNHDA and CDR2 SQIVND (reference sequence). The V and J ends lost 5 bases and 8 bases respectively, with 12 bases between them. This CDR3 is 12 amino acids long. DNA for the CDR3: TGTGCCAGTAGTCCCGGACGCGCCGAAGCTTTCTTT. It codes for CASSPGRAEAFF. Using reference TRBV19 and TRBJ1-1 for the parts outside the CDR3, the full variable domain is DGGITQSPKYLFRKEGQNVTLSCEQNLNHDAMYWYRQDPGQGLRLIYYSQIVNDFQKGDIAEGYSVSREKKESFPLTVTSAQKNPTAFYLCASSPGRAEAFFGQGTRLTVV.

This clonotype was recorded at least ten times. A much larger clonotype is one base distant, so this may be a read error. The V gene is TRBV29-1, the J gene TRBJ2-3; TRBD2 is a possible D gene (5 bases). Per germline, CDR1 SQVTM and CDR2 ANQGSEA. CDR3 length: 14 amino acids. Deletions cut 3 bases from V and 1 base from J, with 11 bases between. CDR3 DNA sequence: TGCAGCGTTGACCATAGCGCCCGCACAGATACGCAGTATTTT. Translated, it gives CSVDHSARTDTQYF.

Details on this clonotype: This sequence may be a read error, since a much larger clone differs from it by one base. The chain uses TRBV4-1 and TRBJ1-1; D possibly corresponds to TRBD1 (6 bases). Looked up from germline, CDR1 is MGHRA and CDR2 is YSYEKL. There are 14 residues in the CDR3. DNA of the CDR3: TGCGCCAGCTCAAAGGGGGTGGGTAACATTGAAGCTTTCTTT. It translates to CASSKGVGNIEAFF.

The table lists this clonotype with a few counts. The V gene is TRBV11-2, the J gene TRBJ2-1, with TRBD2 matching over 14 bases. CDR1 and CDR2 from the germline V gene are SGHAT and FQNNGV. V dropped 10 bases and J dropped 6; count of bases not matched to a gene: 8. This CDR3 contains 15 residues. The CDR3 nucleotides read TGTGCCATTCCCGGGACTAGCGGGAGTTTCAATGAGCAGTTCTTC. Amino acid sequence: CAIPGTSGSFNEQFF.

The chain employs TRBV6-5 and TRBJ1-5; TRBD1 matches at 8 bases. This CDR3 spans 14 amino acids. From germline, CDR1 is MNHEY and CDR2 SVGAGI. V gave up 6 bases and J gave up 2 bases; unmatched junction bases: 3. CDR3 nucleotides: TGTGCCAGCAGCCGGGACAGGCGCAATCAGCCCCAGCATTTT. Protein: CASSRDRRNQPQHF.

This clonotype was seen repeatedly, ten times or more. The rearrangement links TRBV6-2 or TRBV6-3 to TRBJ1-1; TRBD1 is a possible D gene (5 bases). CDR3 length: 13 amino acids. Trimming cost V 7 bases and J 7 bases, with 16 bases left between them. Germline CDR1 and CDR2: MNHEY and SVGEGT. CDR3 protein: CASTYPWGVEAFF. CDR3 DNA: TGTGCCAGCACCTACCCATGGGGCGTTGAAGCTTTCTTT.

This clonotype was counted ten times or more. V and J are TRBV7-2 and TRBJ2-3; tentative D call: TRBD2 (5 bases). The V end lost 4 bases, the J end lost 0 bases, and 14 bases lay between the germline ends. This CDR3 is 16 amino acids long. Germline V CDR1 and CDR2: SGHTA, FQGNSA. The DNA for the CDR3 is TGTGCCAGCAGCTCTGGAGCGGAAACTAGCACAGATACGCAGTATTTT. Translating it yields CASSSGAETSTDTQYF.

Note on this clonotype: A much larger clone differs from this one at a single base, so this may be a read error. The rearrangement joins TRBV20-1 to TRBJ1-2; D gene ambiguous. There are 13 residues in the CDR3. Per the germline V gene, CDR1 is DFQATT and CDR2 is SNEGSKA (reference sequence). With 0 bases removed from V and 12 bases from J, the gap between germline ends came to 17 bases. The DNA for the CDR3 is TGCAGTGCTAGAGATTCGGGGATTTACGGCGACACCTTC. Its protein is CSARDSGIYGDTF.

With regard to this clonotype: It may be a read error: a sequence one base away is much more abundant. J is TRBJ2-5 and V is TRBV6-2 or TRBV6-3; D possibly corresponds to TRBD1 (6 bases). The CDR3 sequence is 15 residues long. From germline, CDR1 is MNHEY and CDR2 SVGEGT. In nucleotides, the CDR3 is TGTGACAGCAGCCCCGCCGGGACACCCCAAGAGACCCAGTACTTC. This sequence encodes CDSSPAGTPQETQYF.

This clonotype was detected ten times or more. The chain is built from TRBV27 and TRBJ2-7; TRBD1 matches at 11 bases. The germline V gene encodes CDR1 MNHEY and CDR2 SMNVEV (reference sequence). The ends lost 6 bases at V and 5 bases at J; junction bases unmatched: 9. The CDR3 covers 15 residues. Here the CDR3 DNA reads TGTGCCAGCAGCACCGGGGGACAGGGGGGGCACGAGCAGTACTTC. Amino acids: CASSTGGQGGHEQYF.

This clonotype was counted ten times or more. The V gene is TRBV7-3, the J gene TRBJ2-3, with TRBD2 matching 8 bases. V shed 1 base, J shed 4 bases, and the junction held 4 bases outside the gene matches. Germline V lookup: CDR1 SGHTA, CDR2 FQGTGA. The CDR3 contains 15 residues. CDR3 sequence reads: CASSLSMTSADTQYF. In nucleotides, the CDR3 is TGTGCCAGCAGCTTAAGTATGACTAGCGCAGATACGCAGTATTTT.

The sample holds many counts of this clonotype. The chain uses TRBV3-1 and TRBJ1-1; D is uncertain. There are 21 residues in the CDR3. Germline V CDR1 and CDR2: LGHDT, YNNKEL (reference sequence). V was cut by 0 bases and J by 1 base, with 27 bases left in between. CDR3 coding DNA: TGTGCCAGCAGCCAAGACGCGATTACCGACACGTCAGTGAAGGCGAACACTGAAGCTTTCTTT. Translation: CASSQDAITDTSVKANTEAFF.

This clonotype was detected only a few times. The rearrangement links TRBV28 to TRBJ2-7; weak D call: TRBD2 (6 bases). Trimming removed 5 bases at V and 5 bases at J, with 16 bases between. The CDR3 totals 14 residues. Germline V gene lookup returns CDR1 MDHEN and CDR2 SYDVKM. CDR3 loop: CASSRERVFDEQYF. In nucleotides, the CDR3 is TGTGCCAGCAGTCGGGAGAGGGTATTCGACGAGCAGTACTTC.

The V gene is TRBV27, the J gene TRBJ2-5; D is undetermined. CDR1 is MNHEY and CDR2 is SMNVEV in the germline V gene (reference sequence). V was cut by 7 bases and J by 7 bases, with 10 bases left in between. This CDR3 has 11 amino acids. The CDR3 DNA is TGTGCCAGCACTTACGGGCGGACCCAGTACTTC. Its protein product is CASTYGRTQYF.

This clonotype was counted ten times or more. This rearrangement joins TRBV10-3 to TRBJ1-1, with unresolved D. Germline CDR1 is ENHRY and CDR2 is SYGVKD. The germline V and J ends were trimmed by 3 bases and 0 bases, with 5 bases remaining between them. The CDR3 is 13 residues long. In DNA form, the CDR3 reads TGTGCCATCAGTGAATCAATGAACACTGAAGCTTTCTTT. Protein sequence: CAISESMNTEAFF.

This clonotype came up many times. V usage is TRBV20-1 and J usage is TRBJ1-5; unclear D gene. Trimming shortened V by 2 bases and J by 8 bases, and 16 bases separated the two germline ends. This CDR3 comprises 14 residues. Per germline, CDR1 DFQATT and CDR2 SNEGSKA (reference sequence). This CDR3 is CSARPGISVEPQHF. CDR3 nucleotides: TGCAGTGCTAGACCTGGTATTTCGGTAGAGCCCCAGCATTTT.

This clonotype was recorded many times. V is TRBV29-1 and J is TRBJ1-2; 8 nucleotides line up with TRBD1. The germline gives CDR1 SQVTM, CDR2 ANQGSEA. This CDR3 has 17 residues. Trimming cost V 6 bases and J 3 bases; bases outside gene matches: 18. CDR3 protein: CSVGPDVGQGPDYGYTF. In nucleotides, the CDR3 is TGCAGCGTAGGGCCCGACGTCGGACAGGGCCCTGACTATGGCTACACCTTC.

The gene calls are TRBV6-2 or TRBV6-3 and TRBJ1-2, with a possible D match to TRBD1 (5 bases). Germline CDR1 is MNHEY and CDR2 is SVGEGT. V lost 2 bases and J 7 bases, leaving 14 bases between the germline ends. The CDR3 loop spans 14 amino acids. The chain's CDR3 is CASSYDGTGSGYTF. As DNA, the CDR3 is TGTGCCAGCAGTTACGACGGGACGGGGAGTGGCTACACCTTC.

This clonotype has a count of ten or more. One end of the junction does not line up with germline, which may come from a read error. V usage is TRBV28 and J usage is TRBJ1-4; weak D call: TRBD1 (6 bases). The CDR3 is made up of 11 amino acids. CDR1 and CDR2 from the germline V gene are MDHEN and SYDVKM. The CDR3 sequence is CATGGNEKLFF. The CDR3, as DNA: TGCGCGACGGGGGGCAATGAAAAACTGTTTTTT.

This clonotype was counted many times. The rearrangement joins TRBV7-9 to TRBJ1-1; 12 nucleotides match TRBD1. After removal of 5 bases from V and 1 base from J, the junction contained 8 bases not matched to a gene. The CDR3 is 17 residues long. Germline CDR1 SEHNR, CDR2 FQNEAQ (reference sequence). CDR3 loop: CASSDRDRGLQNTEAFF. As DNA, the CDR3 is TGTGCCAGCAGCGACCGGGACAGGGGGCTTCAGAACACTGAAGCTTTCTTT.

This clonotype occurred many times. The chain joins TRBV18 to TRBJ2-1, with 11 positions matching TRBD2. The germline CDR1 and CDR2 sequences are KGHSH and LQKENI. The CDR3 extends over 16 amino acids. Germline trimming cut 2 bases from V and 3 bases from J; bases unmatched to any gene: 3. The CDR3 spells CASSPIGTSGYNEQFF. The CDR3 DNA is TGTGCCAGCTCACCAATAGGGACTAGCGGCTACAATGAGCAGTTCTTC.

In the case of this clonotype: A much bigger clone sits one base away, suggesting this may be a read error. The chain combines TRBV29-1 with TRBJ1-1; D perhaps matches TRBD1 (6 bases). V lost 5 bases and J 6 bases, leaving 16 bases between the germline ends. CDR3 length equals 13 residues. From germline, CDR1 is SQVTM and CDR2 ANQGSEA. The CDR3 sequence is CSVWTARGAEAFF. Here the CDR3 DNA reads TGCAGCGTTTGGACAGCGAGAGGGGCTGAAGCTTTCTTT.